The sequence of this TCR beta chain was determined in a study of blood T cells in healthy people across ages. Study at large: In model experiments, template switching was able to capture about one barcoded beta molecule for every two T cells that were present.

Collection of 7.5 to 10 milliliters of peripheral blood was performed for each donor. Isolated per sample were at least 7 million PBMCs. The study, taken as a whole, reports: Comparison with aged donors showed that long-lived donors had more naive CD4+ cells and higher diversity.

This CDR3 has 9 residues. The ends were cut back, 8 bases at V and 7 bases at J, with 5 bases in the middle. Primers used in a second PCR of roughly 6 to 11 cycles were a sample-barcoded 5' primer and a J-beta primer mix. TCRdb re-called the 5' RACE reads through MiXCR, storing one row per CDR3 protein. The sample contains about 1.4 million distinct CDR3 sequences, roughly 60% of which appear only once. Concerning this clonotype itself: What it binds is unknown.

The receptor comes from a man younger than 30 in good health. The chain couples TRBV12-3 or TRBV12-4 to TRBJ1-2; D gene unclear. Material for sequencing was blood. CDR3 sequence reads: CASPSGYTF. The CDR3 DNA is TGTGCCAGCCCCAGTGGCTACACCTTC.